This T cell receptor (beta chain) stems from a study of patients and donors after allogeneic stem cell transplantation. Using its own MiXCR run on the RT-PCR reads, TCRdb lists one record per CDR3 protein. The sample includes tens of thousands of distinct CDR3 sequences, roughly 14% of them seen just once. Trimming left V 4 bases short and J 5 bases short, with 23 bases between. The CDR3 runs 17 residues. Germline loops: CDR1 MGHRA, CDR2 YSYEKL. The genes are TRBV4-1 and TRBJ2-5, with D possibly being TRBD1 or TRBD2 (5 bases each). The sequenced sample consisted of blood, either unsorted or a sorted T cell fraction (not recorded which). The sequence was obtained from a human donor who was either an allogeneic HSCT recipient or a stem cell or donor lymphocyte infusion donor (not recorded which). It is not recorded whose cells these are; they may come from a transplant donor. CDR3 residues: CASSPTGAAPSQETQYF. The CDR3 coding sequence is TGCGCCAGCAGCCCTACCGGGGCGGCCCCCTCGCAGGAGACCCAGTACTTC.